This TCR beta chain was profiled in a study of naive and memory T cell subsets. General observations from the study: Over 95% of naive TCR sequences appeared only once, unlike memory subsets. Naive repertoires, especially CD8, held a few larger clonotypes, possibly memory cells re-expressing CD45RA. Clonotypes here are unpaired alpha or beta chain sequences.

This clonotype was seen many times. Its antigen is not known. CD4 T cells were positively selected, then CD8 T cells from the CD4-negative fraction. Two oligonucleotides, mixed equimolar, formed the beta constant-region primer covering TRBC1 and TRBC2. The ligated cDNA underwent four PCR rounds using SP2 and nested alpha and beta constant-region primers. TCRdb passed the UMI-ligation and nested PCR reads through MiXCR, listing each CDR3 protein once. Seen here are approximately 150,000 distinct CDR3 sequences, roughly a fifth observed once, and the top ten hold about 0.6%. Specimen: naive CD8+ T cells from blood. The clonotype originates from a human donor in good health.

CDR3 in DNA: TGTGCCAGCAGCGGCAGGGAGGGGACCCTCGAGCAGTACTTC. Protein product: CASSGREGTLEQYF. The chain combines TRBV9 with TRBJ2-7; TRBD2 aligns across 7 bases. Trimming cost V 3 bases and J 6 bases; bases outside gene matches: 9. This CDR3 is 14 amino acids long. Germline assignment: CDR1 SGDLS and CDR2 YYNGEE.